Here is one T cell receptor (beta chain) with its context. This sample is drawn from a study of blood T cells in healthy people across ages. V lost 5 bases and J 7 bases, leaving 12 bases between the germline ends. Germline lookup yields CDR1 SGHAT and CDR2 FQNNGV. The CDR3 has 12 amino acids. Together with a sample-barcoded 5' primer, a J-beta primer mix was included in a second PCR lasting about 6 to 11 cycles. TCRdb used MiXCR to reprocess the 5' RACE reads, holding one entry per CDR3 protein. The sample consists of about 800,000 distinct CDR3 sequences, roughly 64% of them appearing once. Material for sequencing was blood. This receptor was identified in a man under 40 in good health. The J gene is TRBJ2-7, the V gene TRBV11-2; D is unresolved. The CDR3 nucleotides read TGTGCCAGCAGCATTGGGTACGGGGAGCAGTACTTC. Its protein is CASSIGYGEQYF.